A single sample is the source of the 32 T cell receptor beta chains below, sequenced in a study of T cells after yellow fever vaccination. TCRdb fed the 5' RACE reads into MiXCR, producing one record per CDR3 protein. The sample lists roughly 160,000 distinct CDR3 sequences; under 7.5% were seen once. The material was CD4+ T cells sorted from PBMCs, obtained 4 to 5 days after the first yellow fever vaccination. The receptors were sampled from a man aged 18 to 29 who received the YFV17D yellow fever vaccine.

This clonotype appeared a few times. The chain joins TRBV10-3 to TRBJ2-2; 16 bases agree with TRBD2. The germline V gene has CDR1 ENHRY and CDR2 SYGVKD. V dropped 8 bases and J dropped 4; count of bases not matched to a gene: 1. This CDR3 has 15 residues. CDR3 nucleotide sequence: TGTGCCATCGGGACTAGCGGGGGGGCCACCGGGGAGCTGTTTTTT. Translation gives CAIGTSGGATGELFF.

This chain links TRBV11-2 with TRBJ1-2; no reliable D call. V lost 5 bases and J 5 bases, leaving 15 bases between the germline ends. Germline V gene sequence: CDR1 SGHAT, CDR2 FQNNGV. This CDR3 contains 14 residues. DNA for the CDR3: TGTGCCAGCAGCGAGCTGCGCTACCCTTATGGCTACACCTTC. Amino acids: CASSELRYPYGYTF. The full variable domain, with the rest looked up from reference TRBV11-2 and TRBJ1-2, is EAGVAQSPRYKIIEKRQSVAFWCNPISGHATLYWYQQILGQGPKLLIQFQNNGVVDDSQLPKDRFSAERLKGVDSTLKIQPAKLEDSAVYLCASSELRYPYGYTFGSGTRLTVV.

This clonotype was recorded many times. The rearrangement links TRBV6-2 or TRBV6-3 to TRBJ1-5; 9 positions agree with TRBD1. Germline V gene data show CDR1 as MNHEY and CDR2 as SVGEGT. The CDR3 has 15 residues. The V gene end was trimmed by 2 bases and the J gene end by 6 bases; junction bases not matched to a gene: 5. CDR3 bases: TGTGCCAGCAGTTACGAATGGACAGGGGTTCAGCCCCAGCATTTT. Its translation: CASSYEWTGVQPQHF.

This clonotype has at least ten counts. The V call is TRBV10-3, the J call TRBJ2-2; possible D gene TRBD2, 6 bases. The CDR3 totals 13 residues. The V gene's germline CDR1 is ENHRY and CDR2 SYGVKD. V was cut by 2 bases and J by 5 bases, with 6 bases left in between. CDR3 DNA: TGTGCCATCAGTGAGGGGAGGACCGGGGAGCTGTTTTTT. It yields the protein CAISEGRTGELFF.

On this clonotype itself: A much larger clone differs by one base, so this may be a read error. This rearrangement joins TRBV20-1 to TRBJ2-5; tentatively, D is TRBD2 (5 bases). V lost 5 bases, J lost 3 bases, and 13 bases lay in between. Germline V gives CDR1 DFQATT, CDR2 SNEGSKA (reference sequence). This CDR3 contains 13 residues. CDR3: CSAPRVAEETQYF. The CDR3 DNA sequence: TGCAGTGCTCCGCGGGTGGCTGAAGAGACCCAGTACTTC.

This clonotype was seen ten or more times. The rearrangement joins TRBV4-2 to TRBJ2-3, with D tentatively TRBD2 (6 bases). Trimming took off 0 bases at V and 2 bases at J, with 15 bases between the two ends. From germline, CDR1 is LGHNA and CDR2 YNFKEQ. The CDR3 length is 17 residues. CDR3 loop: CASSQDAAGTFTDTQYF. Here the CDR3 DNA reads TGTGCCAGCAGCCAAGATGCGGCGGGGACTTTCACAGATACGCAGTATTTT.

J is TRBJ2-4 and V is TRBV7-2; D is perhaps TRBD1 (6 bases). Germline V lookup: CDR1 SGHTA, CDR2 FQGNSA. V was cut by 5 bases and J by 5 bases, with 16 bases left in between. CDR3 length: 15 residues. The CDR3 region has the DNA TGTGCCAGCAGCCTTTACCCAGGGGCACAAAACATTCAGTACTTC. Its protein product is CASSLYPGAQNIQYF.

This chain connects TRBV19 to TRBJ1-6, with D perhaps TRBD1 (6 bases). Germline-derived CDR1 and CDR2 are LNHDA and SQIVND (reference sequence). V lost 3 bases and J lost 6, with 12 bases in between. The CDR3 consists of 15 residues. CDR3 sequence reads: CASSIGQNVNSPLHF. The CDR3 DNA sequence: TGTGCCAGTAGTATCGGACAGAATGTTAATTCACCCCTCCACTTT.

This clonotype was observed many times. The genes are TRBV5-6 and TRBJ1-1, with D possibly matching TRBD1 (6 bases). Germline CDR1 SGHDT, CDR2 YYEEEE. The CDR3 runs to 14 residues. Trimming removed 4 bases at V and 6 bases at J, with 16 bases between. CDR3 DNA sequence: TGTGCCAGCAGCGATACAGGGCTCCAAGCTGAAGCTTTCTTT. Amino acid sequence: CASSDTGLQAEAFF.

About this clonotype itself: A single base separates this from a much larger clone, so it may be a read error. The conserved final phenylalanine or tryptophan is absent from the CDR3, which likely points to a read error. This CDR3 is CASSIRQGRGTDTQYI. DNA of the CDR3: TGTGCCAGCAGCATCCGACAGGGAAGGGGCACAGATACGCAGTATATT. The chain has TRBV7-2 and TRBJ2-3, with 7 bases aligning to TRBD1. With 5 bases clipped from V and 1 base from J, the junction kept 9 bases outside the gene matches. The CDR3 runs to 16 residues. Germline assignment: CDR1 SGHTA and CDR2 FQGNSA.

This clonotype was counted at least ten times. The chain recombines TRBV5-1 with TRBJ1-1; 7 positions agree with TRBD1. The V segment lost 3 bases and the J segment 8 bases; nucleotides outside the gene matches: 4. The CDR3 covers 12 residues. CDR1 and CDR2 from the germline V gene are SGHRS and YFSETQ. The CDR3 DNA reads as TGCGCCAGCAGCTGGCGGGACAGCGAAGCTTTCTTT. Its protein is CASSWRDSEAFF.

This clonotype was counted many times. The chain uses TRBV5-1 and TRBJ2-1; D is perhaps TRBD1 (6 bases). Germline loops: CDR1 SGHRS, CDR2 YFSETQ. CDR3 length: 15 residues. V was pared by 4 bases and J by 0 bases, with 11 bases between. The CDR3 nucleotides are TGCGCCAGCAGCGGCAGACAGGACTCCTACAATGAGCAGTTCTTC. As protein: CASSGRQDSYNEQFF. The variable domain in full, completed from reference TRBV5-1 and TRBJ2-1, reads KAGVTQTPRYLIKTRGQQVTLSCSPISGHRSVSWYQQTPGQGLQFLFEYFSETQRNKGNFPGRFSGRQFSNSRSEMNVSTLELGDSALYLCASSGRQDSYNEQFFGPGTRLTVL.

The V gene is TRBV10-3, the J gene TRBJ1-5; D perhaps matches TRBD1 (6 bases). Trimming left V 8 bases short and J 4 bases short, with 9 bases between. The CDR3 extends over 12 amino acids. The germline V gene encodes CDR1 ENHRY and CDR2 SYGVKD. CDR3 sequence reads: CAIGQQNQPQHF. The DNA for the CDR3 is TGTGCCATCGGACAGCAAAATCAGCCCCAGCATTTT.

This chain uses TRBV7-8 with TRBJ2-7, with D perhaps matching TRBD2 (5 bases). CDR3 length: 11 amino acids. The V gene's germline CDR1 is SGHVS and CDR2 FQNEAQ. Trimming took off 4 bases at V and 9 bases at J, with 10 bases between the two ends. The CDR3 spells CASSSAGVQYF. In DNA form, the CDR3 reads TGTGCCAGCAGCTCCGCCGGGGTGCAGTACTTC.

The V gene is TRBV14, the J gene TRBJ2-1, with TRBD2 as a possible D gene (7 bases). The CDR3 consists of 17 residues. Germline V lookup: CDR1 SGHDN, CDR2 FVKESK. The V end was cut by 4 bases, the J end by 7 bases, with 23 bases between. This chain's CDR3 is CASSLRGPGGRGNEQFF. The CDR3 DNA is TGTGCCAGCAGCCTAAGGGGTCCGGGGGGCCGGGGTAATGAGCAGTTCTTC.

The rearrangement links TRBV6-6 to TRBJ1-3, with D unclear. The CDR3 has 11 residues. The germline V gene encodes CDR1 MNHNY and CDR2 SVGAGI (reference sequence). Trimming took 9 bases from V and 3 from J, leaving 6 bases between them. The CDR3 is CASQIGNTIYF. The CDR3 region has the DNA TGTGCCAGTCAAATTGGAAACACCATATATTTT.

This clonotype was picked up many times. The chain joins TRBV4-3 to TRBJ1-6; unclear D gene. Germline-derived CDR1 and CDR2 are LGHNA and YSLEER. The CDR3 runs to 14 residues. Trimming took off 0 bases at V and 8 bases at J, with 8 bases between the two ends. The CDR3 spells CASSQDWADSPLHF. The CDR3 DNA is TGCGCCAGCAGCCAAGACTGGGCGGATTCACCCCTCCACTTT.

The chain has TRBV5-4 and TRBJ2-7; 10 bases fit TRBD1. Germline lookup yields CDR1 SGHNT and CDR2 YYREEE (reference sequence). The CDR3 runs to 14 residues. V trimming: 4 bases; J trimming: 8 bases; junction bases outside the gene matches: 9. CDR3 residues: CASSTGQGRSKQYF. The CDR3 DNA sequence: TGTGCCAGCAGCACGGGACAGGGGAGGTCCAAGCAGTACTTC. Combining the CDR3 with reference TRBV5-4 and TRBJ2-7 gives the whole variable domain ETGVTQSPTHLIKTRGQQVTLRCSSQSGHNTVSWYQQALGQGPQFIFQYYREEENGRGNFPPRFSGLQFPNYSSELNVNALELDDSALYLCASSTGQGRSKQYFGPGTRLTVT.

This clonotype was seen just once. A read error may produce the germline difference seen at one junction end. The chain carries TRBV20-1 and TRBJ2-5, with 8 bases lining up with TRBD2. CDR3 length: 15 amino acids. Germline lookup yields CDR1 DFQATT and CDR2 SNEGSKA (reference sequence). CDR3 coding DNA: TGCAGTTCTAGGGGGGTAGCGGGGACCCAAGAGACCCAGTACTTC. It translates to CSSRGVAGTQETQYF.

The chain is built from TRBV6-1 and TRBJ2-1, with a tentative D call TRBD2 (7 bases). CDR3 length: 17 residues. Trimming shortened V by 0 bases and J by 0 bases, and 12 bases separated the two germline ends. The V gene's germline CDR1 is MNHNS and CDR2 SASEGT. The CDR3 nucleotides read TGTGCCAGCAGTGAAGCGCCGGGGGGCAGCTCCTACAATGAGCAGTTCTTC. Amino acids: CASSEAPGGSSYNEQFF.

This clonotype has at least ten counts. V and J are TRBV2 and TRBJ1-5; 7 positions match TRBD1. The germline gives CDR1 SNHLY, CDR2 FYNNEI. The CDR3 is 15 amino acids. V shed 4 bases and J 1 base; nucleotides not matched to a gene: 4. CDR3 region: CASSAQGGSNQPQHF. CDR3 DNA sequence: TGTGCCAGCAGTGCGCAGGGGGGCAGCAATCAGCCCCAGCATTTT. Full variable domain (outside the CDR3, taken from reference TRBV2 and TRBJ1-5): EPEVTQTPSHQVTQMGQEVILRCVPISNHLYFYWYRQILGQKVEFLVSFYNNEISEKSEIFDDQFSVERPDGSNFTLKIRSTKLEDSAMYFCASSAQGGSNQPQHFGDGTRLSIL.

This clonotype has only a few counts. The rearrangement links TRBV7-3 to TRBJ2-5; no firm D call. V lost 7 bases to trimming and J lost 1 base, with 13 bases between them. The CDR3 consists of 14 residues. Germline values: CDR1 SGHTA, CDR2 FQGTGA. CDR3 nucleotide sequence: TGTGCCAGCAAACAATCAGCAGCCCAAGAGACCCAGTACTTC. Its protein product is CASKQSAAQETQYF.

The CDR3 DNA follows: TGTGCCAGCAGCTTAGCGCTCGGGCCCCAGCATTTT. It yields the protein CASSLALGPQHF. V usage is TRBV7-8 and J usage is TRBJ1-5; D is unresolved. CDR1 and CDR2 (germline): SGHVS, FQNEAQ. This CDR3 spans 12 amino acids. V lost 0 bases to trimming and J lost 9 bases, with 6 bases between them.

Notes on this clonotype: A much bigger clone sits one base away, suggesting this may be a read error. This sequence joins TRBV7-2 and TRBJ2-3; 8 bases map to TRBD2. CDR1 SGHTA and CDR2 FQGNSA come from the germline V gene. V lost 1 base to trimming and J lost 5 bases; unmatched junction nucleotides: 5. The length of the CDR3 is 15 residues. CDR3 sequence: CASSLVAGRIDTQYF. DNA for the CDR3: TGTGCCAGCAGCTTAGTAGCGGGGAGGATAGATACGCAGTATTTT.

This clonotype was counted at least ten times. This sequence joins TRBV6-2 or TRBV6-3 and TRBJ2-1, with a weak D call TRBD1 (5 bases). CDR3 length: 14 residues. The V and J ends lost 6 bases and 7 bases respectively, with 16 bases between them. Germline CDR1 MNHEY, CDR2 SVGEGT. CDR3 loop: CASSSIAQGNEQFF. CDR3 nucleotides: TGTGCCAGCAGCTCCATTGCCCAGGGAAATGAGCAGTTCTTC.

This clonotype turned up a few times. In nucleotides, the CDR3 is TGCGCCAGCAGCTCGAGCACTAGCGGGGGGAACAATGAGCAGTTCTTC. Its protein product is CASSSSTSGGNNEQFF. The rearrangement uses TRBV5-1 and TRBJ2-1; TRBD2 matches at 12 bases. Per the germline V gene, CDR1 is SGHRS and CDR2 is YFSETQ. The CDR3 extends over 16 amino acids. V gave up 3 bases and J gave up 5 bases; unmatched junction bases: 6.

In its sample, this clonotype was seen a few times. This rearrangement joins TRBV5-1 to TRBJ2-3; 10 nucleotides agree with TRBD2. The CDR3 extends over 15 amino acids. V shed 4 bases, J shed 2 bases, and the junction held 4 bases outside the gene matches. CDR1 is SGHRS and CDR2 is YFSETQ in the germline V gene. DNA of the CDR3: TGCGCCAGCAGCAAACTAGCGGGGAACACAGATACGCAGTATTTT. Protein: CASSKLAGNTDTQYF.

Comments on this clonotype: Possible read error: a much larger clone is one base away. The CDR3 coding sequence is TGCAGCGTTGTACATGTCCGGGACAGGTACGAGCAGTACTTC. Amino acid sequence: CSVVHVRDRYEQYF. V usage is TRBV29-1 and J usage is TRBJ2-7, with TRBD1 identical over 8 bases. The junction had 9 bases not matched to a gene; V was cut back by 4 bases and J by 4 bases. The CDR3 sequence is 14 residues long. CDR1 is SQVTM, CDR2 ANQGSEA, per germline.

This clonotype was observed at least ten times. The genes are TRBV3-1 and TRBJ2-1, with 8 bases fitting TRBD2. Germline V gene data show CDR1 as LGHDT and CDR2 as YNNKEL (reference sequence). V lost 3 bases to trimming and J lost 0 bases; unmatched junction nucleotides: 7. The CDR3 totals 17 residues. The CDR3: CASSQAGSGGSYNEQFF. The CDR3, as DNA: TGTGCCAGCAGCCAGGCCGGCAGCGGGGGCTCCTACAATGAGCAGTTCTTC.

This clonotype has a count of ten or more. The rearrangement links TRBV24-1 to TRBJ2-7, with D possibly TRBD2 on 6 matching bases. The CDR3 spans 13 residues. Trimming left V 3 bases short and J 5 bases short, with 10 bases between. CDR1 and CDR2 from the germline V gene are KGHDR and SFDVKD. The DNA for the CDR3 is TGTGCCACCAGTGATGGAGGGAACGACGAGCAGTACTTC. This codes for CATSDGGNDEQYF.

This clonotype was picked up many times. J is TRBJ2-2 and V is TRBV5-1; TRBD1 agrees at 8 bases. CDR1 and CDR2 (germline): SGHRS, YFSETQ. With 1 base clipped from V and 6 bases from J, the junction kept 8 bases outside the gene matches. This CDR3 region has 16 residues. The CDR3 is CASSLPTTGVAGELFF. CDR3 DNA sequence: TGCGCCAGCAGCTTGCCGACGACAGGGGTGGCCGGGGAGCTGTTTTTT.

This rearrangement joins TRBV7-8 to TRBJ1-2, with TRBD1 as a possible D gene (5 bases). This CDR3 spans 13 amino acids. Germline CDR1 SGHVS, CDR2 FQNEAQ. V was shortened by 1 base and J by 4 bases, with 7 bases between the two germline ends. CDR3 bases: TGTGCCAGCAGCTTAGAGGGGATCTATGGCTACACCTTC. Translating gives CASSLEGIYGYTF.